Given below is one T cell receptor beta chain in context. The CDR3 is 13 residues long. V was shortened by 2 bases and J by 0 bases, with 7 bases between the two germline ends. Germline CDR1 reads GTSNPN; CDR2 reads SVGIG (reference sequence). This sample was taken from a study of blood T cell repertoires in COVID-19. Across the study: Material from acute and convalescent COVID-19 was sourced from the United States, Italy and Spain.

Authors' processing steps: Estimates of nucleated cell counts were drawn from the amplification of reference gene primers. The data were produced by immunoSEQ multiplex PCR, yet TCRdb's version contains in-frame clones alone and is incomplete. Clone size and V and J calls were adopted from that table, with D and trimming inferred from the DNA. The table records around 280,000 clones, approximately 86% of them present only once. This rearrangement joins TRBV30 to TRBJ1-1; a weak D match, TRBD1 (5 bases). Input material: peripheral blood. The origin of this receptor is a woman under 40 who had recovered from COVID-19. CDR3 loop: CAWSSGLNTEAFF. The CDR3 DNA follows: TGTGCCTGGAGTTCAGGGTTGAACACTGAAGCTTTCTTT.